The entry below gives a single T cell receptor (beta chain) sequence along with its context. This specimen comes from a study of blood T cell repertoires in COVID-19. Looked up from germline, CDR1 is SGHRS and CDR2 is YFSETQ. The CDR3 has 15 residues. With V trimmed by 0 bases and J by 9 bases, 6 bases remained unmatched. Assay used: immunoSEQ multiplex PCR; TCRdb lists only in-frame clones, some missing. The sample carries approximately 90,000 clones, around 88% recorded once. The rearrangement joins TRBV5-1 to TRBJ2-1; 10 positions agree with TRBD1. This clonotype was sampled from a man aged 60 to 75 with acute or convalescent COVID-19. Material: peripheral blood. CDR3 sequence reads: CASSLAMGQGTEQFF. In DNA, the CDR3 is TGCGCCAGCAGCTTGGCCATGGGACAGGGGACTGAGCAGTTCTTC.